This entry lists 16 T cell receptor beta chains sequenced from one sample in a study of cytomegalovirus exposure and HLA in healthy donors. Primers included in the PCR were 60 Vbeta and 13 Jbeta primers. Profiled with immunoSEQ multiplex PCR; TCRdb holds only in-frame clones, not every one. This sample has 180,000 or so clones; 82% occur once, and the top ten carry approximately 1.4%. Sequencing used PBMCs. The receptors come from a man aged 40-49 years in good health and CMV-seronegative.

J is TRBJ1-2 and V is TRBV10-3; a weak D match, TRBD1 (6 bases). Trimming removed 10 bases at V and 5 bases at J, with 23 bases between. The CDR3 spans 15 residues. CDR1 ENHRY and CDR2 SYGVKD come from the germline V gene. The CDR3 reads CATRPGAGAQYGYTF. The DNA of the CDR3 is TGTGCCACGCGCCCCGGGGCAGGGGCTCAGTATGGCTACACCTTC.

The rearrangement joins TRBV5-6 to TRBJ2-7; 11 bases align to TRBD2. J lost 3 bases, V lost 5 bases, and 10 bases had no gene match. There are 16 residues in the CDR3. Germline V CDR1 and CDR2: SGHDT, YYEEEE. CDR3 loop: CASRSAGTSGNYEQYF. CDR3 nucleotides: TGTGCCAGCAGGTCAGCCGGGACTAGCGGCAACTACGAGCAGTACTTC.

The J gene is TRBJ2-7, the V gene TRBV23-1; the D gene is possibly TRBD2 (5 bases). TRBV23-1 belongs to the ORF category, with a function that is uncertain. There are 18 residues in the CDR3. The germline V and J ends were trimmed by 1 base and 0 bases, with 19 bases remaining between them. The DNA of the CDR3 is TGCGCCAGCAGTCAATATCTAAAAAAGGACTGCGGCTCCTACGAGCAGTACTTC. Protein product: CASSQYLKKDCGSYEQYF.

This rearrangement joins TRBV6-6 to TRBJ1-5; a weak D match, TRBD1 (5 bases). Germline V lookup: CDR1 MNHNY, CDR2 SVGAGI (reference sequence). The CDR3 spans 15 residues. V was pared by 6 bases and J by 4 bases, with 16 bases between. The CDR3 protein is CASSLTGVRNQPQHF. The CDR3 DNA follows: TGTGCCAGCAGCCTGACGGGGGTAAGGAATCAGCCCCAGCATTTT.

J is TRBJ1-1 and V is TRBV5-4; D call uncertain. Germline values: CDR1 SGHNT, CDR2 YYREEE (reference sequence). There are 12 residues in the CDR3. Trimming shortened V by 4 bases and J by 0 bases, and 4 bases separated the two germline ends. CDR3 DNA: TGTGCCAGCAGCCCATTGAACACTGAAGCTTTCTTT. Its protein product is CASSPLNTEAFF.

This chain joins TRBV30 and TRBJ2-5; 10 nucleotides agree with TRBD2. Germline trimming cut 5 bases from V and 0 bases from J; bases unmatched to any gene: 15. CDR3 length: 18 residues. Germline-derived CDR1 and CDR2 are GTSNPN and SVGIG (reference sequence). The CDR3 DNA reads as TGTGCCTGGGGGCGCCCAAGCGGGAGGGCACCATACCAAGAGACCCAGTACTTC. This translates into CAWGRPSGRAPYQETQYF.

V is TRBV11-3 and J is TRBJ2-7, with D possibly matching TRBD1 (6 bases). This CDR3 region has 15 residues. Deletions cut 5 bases from V and 3 bases from J, with 17 bases between. The germline CDR1 and CDR2 sequences are SGHNT and YENEEA. CDR3 protein: CASSHRGHSGYEQYF. Written as DNA, the CDR3 is TGTGCCAGCAGCCACCGGGGACATTCTGGCTACGAGCAGTACTTC.

This clone appeared once. This chain connects TRBV27 to TRBJ2-1, with TRBD2 identical over 8 bases. Trimming removed 7 bases from V and 8 bases from J; junction bases left unmatched: 19. The CDR3 runs 17 residues. Germline loops: CDR1 MNHEY, CDR2 SMNVEV (reference sequence). The CDR3 region is CASTHGIPLRGGDEQFF. The DNA of the CDR3 is TGTGCCAGCACCCACGGAATTCCCCTCCGGGGGGGGGATGAGCAGTTCTTC.

The chain joins TRBV19 to TRBJ2-1, with D hard to call. This CDR3 is built from 13 residues. Deletions cut 5 bases from V and 5 bases from J, with 10 bases between. Looked up from germline, CDR1 is LNHDA and CDR2 is SQIVND (reference sequence). The CDR3 nucleotides are TGTGCCAGTAGTGATGGGCTCAACAATGAGCAGTTCTTC. As protein: CASSDGLNNEQFF.

This clone was detected a few times. The V call is TRBV9, the J call TRBJ1-2; 7 positions match TRBD1. Unmatched junction bases numbered 11, after V lost 4 bases and J lost 5 bases. The CDR3 loop spans 15 amino acids. Per the germline V gene, CDR1 is SGDLS and CDR2 is YYNGEE. The CDR3 nucleotides read TGTGCCAGCAGCCGACAGGGTAGGGGGCTTTATGGCTACACCTTC. Translated: CASSRQGRGLYGYTF.

The chain couples TRBV6-5 to TRBJ2-5; TRBD1 is a possible D gene (6 bases). CDR3 length equals 15 residues. CDR1 and CDR2 (germline): MNHEY, SVGAGI. V was trimmed by 2 bases and J by 5 bases, leaving 15 bases between them. This chain's CDR3 is CASSYGTGSTETQYF. The CDR3 coding sequence is TGTGCCAGCAGTTACGGAACAGGGTCTACGGAGACCCAGTACTTC.

The chain joins TRBV28 to TRBJ1-1; the D gene is possibly TRBD1 (5 bases). Looked up from germline, CDR1 is MDHEN and CDR2 is SYDVKM. V was pared by 7 bases and J by 0 bases, with 12 bases between. The CDR3 spans 14 residues. CDR3 sequence: CASTPEGVNTEAFF. CDR3 nucleotides: TGTGCCAGCACTCCCGAAGGGGTGAACACTGAAGCTTTCTTT.

The rearrangement joins TRBV29-1 to TRBJ1-1; TRBD1 aligns across 9 bases. The CDR3 runs 14 residues. J lost 5 bases, V lost 6 bases, and 10 bases had no gene match. The germline V gene encodes CDR1 SQVTM and CDR2 ANQGSEA. The CDR3, as DNA: TGCAGCGTCCAACAGGGGGCGCGGGGAACTGAAGCTTTCTTT. Protein product: CSVQQGARGTEAFF.

The CDR3 reads CAIGKGSEGYTF. CDR3 nucleotides: TGTGCCATAGGAAAAGGGAGTGAGGGCTACACCTTC. The rearrangement joins TRBV10-3 to TRBJ1-2; D unresolved. The ends were cut back, 9 bases at V and 8 bases at J, with 16 bases in the middle. The CDR3 runs to 12 residues. The germline CDR1 and CDR2 sequences are ENHRY and SYGVKD.

This clone was detected a few times. V and J are TRBV4-3 and TRBJ2-7; TRBD2 is a possible D gene (6 bases). Trimming took off 3 bases at V and 5 bases at J, with 17 bases between the two ends. CDR1 and CDR2 from the germline V gene are LGHNA and YSLEER. The CDR3 covers 15 residues. The CDR3 spells CASSHLRETVNEQYF. The CDR3 DNA sequence: TGCGCCAGCAGCCATCTACGGGAGACAGTCAACGAGCAGTACTTC.

The chain uses TRBV4-3 and TRBJ1-4; 7 nucleotides line up with TRBD1. This CDR3 spans 17 amino acids. Germline lookup yields CDR1 LGHNA and CDR2 YSLEER. V shed 0 bases, J shed 4 bases, and the junction held 8 bases outside the gene matches. The CDR3 region is CASSQDRMGQINEKLFF. In DNA form, the CDR3 reads TGCGCCAGCAGCCAAGATCGGATGGGACAGATTAATGAAAAACTGTTTTTT.